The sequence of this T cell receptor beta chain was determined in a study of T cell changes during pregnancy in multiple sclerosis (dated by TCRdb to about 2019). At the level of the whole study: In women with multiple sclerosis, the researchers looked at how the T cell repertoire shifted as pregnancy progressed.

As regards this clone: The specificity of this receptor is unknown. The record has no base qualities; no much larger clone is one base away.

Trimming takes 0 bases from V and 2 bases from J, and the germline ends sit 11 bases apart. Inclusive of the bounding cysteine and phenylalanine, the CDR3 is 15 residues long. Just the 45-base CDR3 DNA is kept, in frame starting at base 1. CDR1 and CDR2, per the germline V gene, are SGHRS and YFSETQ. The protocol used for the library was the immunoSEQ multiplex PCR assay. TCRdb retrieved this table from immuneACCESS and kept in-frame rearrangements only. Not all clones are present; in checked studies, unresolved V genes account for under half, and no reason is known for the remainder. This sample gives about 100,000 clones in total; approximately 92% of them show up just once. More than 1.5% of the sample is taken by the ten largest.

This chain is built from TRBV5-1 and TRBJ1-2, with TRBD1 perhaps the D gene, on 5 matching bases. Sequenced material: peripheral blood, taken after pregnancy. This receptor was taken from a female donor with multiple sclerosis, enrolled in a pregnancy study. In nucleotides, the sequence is TGCGCCAGCAGCTTGGACGGTGGGGGGAACTATGGCTACACCTTC. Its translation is CASSLDGGGNYGYTF.